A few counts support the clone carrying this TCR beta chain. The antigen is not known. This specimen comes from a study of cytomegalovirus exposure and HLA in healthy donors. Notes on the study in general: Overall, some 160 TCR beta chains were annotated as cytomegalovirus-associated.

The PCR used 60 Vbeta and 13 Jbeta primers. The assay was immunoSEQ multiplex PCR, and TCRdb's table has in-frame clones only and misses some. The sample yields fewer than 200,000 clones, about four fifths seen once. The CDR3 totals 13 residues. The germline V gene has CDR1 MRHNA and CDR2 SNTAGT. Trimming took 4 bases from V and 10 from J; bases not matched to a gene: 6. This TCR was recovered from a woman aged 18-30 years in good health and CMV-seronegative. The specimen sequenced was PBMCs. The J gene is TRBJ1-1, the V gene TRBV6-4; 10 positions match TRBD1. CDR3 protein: CASSVGQGQRAFF. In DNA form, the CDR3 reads TGTGCCAGCAGTGTGGGACAGGGGCAACGAGCTTTCTTT.